The clone carrying this TCR beta chain came up many times. TCRdb itself ran the 5' RACE reads through MiXCR, one entry per CDR3 protein. The table lists around 77,000 distinct CDR3 sequences, less than 15% of them singletons. The source of the sample is a study of early T cells in non-severe SARS-CoV-2 infection. Sequencing used whole blood, obtained at baseline. The TCR comes from an adult who was a healthcare worker with PCR-confirmed SARS-CoV-2 infection or an uninfected control (not recorded which). The donor label of this sample is uncertain.

The CDR3 protein is CRVAAGDRETQYF. CDR3 in DNA: TGCAGAGTAGCAGCGGGAGATAGGGAGACCCAGTACTTC. The chain links TRBV29-1 to TRBJ2-5, with 8 bases matching TRBD2. The CDR3 contains 13 residues. Germline CDR1 is SQVTM and CDR2 is ANQGSEA.